The 29 T cell receptor beta chains listed next were all sequenced from one sample in a study of esophageal squamous cell carcinoma under preoperative chemotherapy. MiXCR, applied by TCRdb to the PCR reads, yields one record per CDR3 protein. The sample holds 15,000 to 20,000 distinct CDR3 sequences; 40% to 50% are singletons and the top ten take approximately 30%. The time point here: before preoperative PTX-NDP chemotherapy. The sample was taken from a patient given preoperative chemotherapy. The receptors shown here come from a human donor with esophageal squamous cell carcinoma. The donor label of this sample is uncertain.

The CDR3 spells CASSLGPKIYEQYF. The DNA for the CDR3 is TGTGCCAGCAGTTTGGGACCGAAAATATACGAGCAGTACTTC. This chain links TRBV12-3 or TRBV12-4 with TRBJ2-5; either TRBD1 or TRBD2 may fit D (5 bases each). The J call may be wrong; the DNA end is better matched by TRBJ2-7. This CDR3 spans 14 amino acids.

Note on this clonotype: Likely a read error: the CDR3 ends without its conserved phenylalanine or tryptophan. The rearrangement links TRBV12-3 or TRBV12-4 to TRBJ2-5; D possibly corresponds to TRBD1 (6 bases). The V end lost 6 bases, the J end lost 3 bases, and 14 bases lay between the germline ends. The CDR3 contains 14 residues. CDR3 bases: TGTGCCAGCAGCGGGGACACCAATAAAGAGACCCAGTACTCC. It encodes CASSGDTNKETQYS.

This chain joins TRBV5-4 and TRBJ2-2, with 10 bases identical to TRBD2. Germline trimming cut 4 bases from V and 4 bases from J; bases unmatched to any gene: 7. The CDR3 has 16 residues. The germline CDR1 and CDR2 sequences are SGHNT and YYREEE (reference sequence). The CDR3 spells CASSASGTSVTGELFF. The CDR3 DNA follows: TGTGCCAGCAGCGCCTCTGGGACTAGCGTCACCGGGGAGCTGTTTTTT.

This clonotype was seen once. This chain joins TRBV27 and TRBJ2-2; weak D call: TRBD1 (6 bases). V was pared by 5 bases and J by 7 bases, with 20 bases between. This CDR3 spans 16 amino acids. Germline CDR1 is MNHEY and CDR2 is SMNVEV (reference sequence). The CDR3 nucleotides read TGTGCCAGCAGTCCCCGATGGGGGCAGAAGAACGGGGAGCTGTTTTTT. It encodes CASSPRWGQKNGELFF.

The V and J genes are TRBV7-3 and TRBJ2-3; D is possibly TRBD2 (6 bases). Judging by the DNA end, TRBJ2-7 fits better; the J call may be wrong. The CDR3 spans 15 residues. The germline V gene encodes CDR1 SGHTA and CDR2 FQGTGA. CDR3 residues: CASSAGMGEKNTQYF. Written as DNA, the CDR3 is TGTGCCAGCAGCGCGGGGATGGGAGAGAAAAATACGCAGTACTTC.

Concerning this clonotype: Likely a read error: the CDR3 ends without its conserved phenylalanine or tryptophan. Because the CDR3's place on the DNA is in doubt, the DNA is left out and the CDR3 is given as listed by TCRdb. The J gene is TRBJ2-5, the V gene TRBV7-9; the table gives TRBD1 as D, unverified against the DNA. Both ends counted, the CDR3 spans 14 residues. Germline CDR1 is SEHNR and CDR2 is FQNEAQ (reference sequence). This chain's CDR3 is CASGSTGWQESRYS.

The sample holds a few counts of this clonotype. The chain uses TRBV7-6 and TRBJ2-7; D might be TRBD1 or TRBD2, each matching 5 bases. The V gene's germline CDR1 is SGHVS and CDR2 FNYEAQ. Trimming took off 1 base at V and 2 bases at J, with 15 bases between the two ends. The CDR3 is made up of 16 amino acids. For the CDR3, the DNA is TGTGCCAGCAGCTTAGGGGCCGGGACGGGAACCTACGAGCAGTACTTC. Its translation: CASSLGAGTGTYEQYF.

This chain links TRBV7-9 with TRBJ2-5; perhaps TRBD1 as D (5 bases). The better agreement between TRBJ2-7 and the DNA end casts doubt on the J call. Germline lookup yields CDR1 SEHNR and CDR2 FQNEAQ (reference sequence). The CDR3 is 14 amino acids. For the CDR3, the DNA is TGTGCCAGCAGCTTAGGACAGAGACTTTACGAGCAGTACTTC. Translated, it gives CASSLGQRLYEQYF.

The sample holds one count of this clonotype. The V gene is TRBV29-1, the J gene TRBJ2-1; tentatively, D is TRBD2 (5 bases). Between the trimmed V and J ends, which lost 2 bases and 7 bases, there was a span of 12 bases. The CDR3 has 13 amino acids. Per the germline V gene, CDR1 is SQVTM and CDR2 is ANQGSEA. As DNA, the CDR3 is TGCAGCGTTGAAATGGCGAGGGATAATGAGCAGTTCTTC. Amino acids: CSVEMARDNEQFF.

V gene TRBV7-7 combines with J gene TRBJ2-2; possible D gene TRBD2, 5 bases. The CDR3 totals 17 residues. Germline values: CDR1 SSHAT, CDR2 FNYEAQ (reference sequence). The ends were cut back, 1 base at V and 5 bases at J, with 17 bases in the middle. The CDR3 here is CASSLEKVTEGTGELFF. In DNA, the CDR3 is TGTGCCAGCAGCTTAGAAAAGGTAACAGAGGGTACCGGGGAGCTGTTTTTT.

This clonotype was found a few times. The chain employs TRBV7-2 and TRBJ2-7; 11 bases are a match to TRBD2. Matching the DNA end better, TRBJ2-1 makes the J call doubtful. From germline, CDR1 is SGHTA and CDR2 FQGNSA. This CDR3 region has 17 residues. The CDR3 reads CASSRDPVAGGQNEQFF. The DNA for the CDR3 is TGTGCCAGCAGCCGTGACCCTGTAGCGGGGGGGCAAAATGAGCAGTTCTTC.

V usage is TRBV10-2 and J usage is TRBJ2-1; tentatively, D is TRBD1 (6 bases). Trimming left V 5 bases short and J 9 bases short, with 11 bases between. This CDR3 is built from 12 residues. Germline CDR1 and CDR2: WSHSY and SAAADI. Here the CDR3 DNA reads TGCGCCAGCAGTCAGGGGAGCGGTGAGCAGTTCTTC. It codes for CASSQGSGEQFF.

The chain is built from TRBV27 and TRBJ2-6; D may correspond to TRBD1 or TRBD2 (6 bases each). The J call could be wrong; TRBJ2-5 is a better fit for the DNA end. Looked up from germline, CDR1 is MNHEY and CDR2 is SMNVEV (reference sequence). This CDR3 region has 14 residues. CDR3 loop: CASSPMGGAYVQYF. The CDR3 coding sequence is TGTGCCAGCAGTCCAATGGGGGGCGCCTACGTCCAGTACTTC.

This clonotype was seen just once. The V call is TRBV7-8, the J call TRBJ2-3; 9 positions agree with TRBD1. CDR3 length: 17 amino acids. V was pared by 4 bases and J by 4 bases, with 12 bases of the junction left unmatched. Germline CDR1 reads SGHVS; CDR2 reads FQNEAQ. The DNA of the CDR3 is TGTGCCAGCAGCTCGGGACAGGGAAGATTAGGCCCAGATACGCAGTATTTT. This gives the protein CASSSGQGRLGPDTQYF. Full variable domain (rest looked up from reference TRBV7-8 and TRBJ2-3): GAGVSQSPRYKVAKRGQDVALRCDPISGHVSLFWYQQALGQGPEFLTYFQNEAQLDKSGLPSDRFFAERPEGSVSTLKIQRTQQEDSAVYLCASSSGQGRLGPDTQYFGPGTRLTVL.

V and J are TRBV7-8 and TRBJ2-1, with 8 bases aligning to TRBD2. The CDR3 spans 16 residues. Germline-derived CDR1 and CDR2 are SGHVS and FQNEAQ. J gave up 9 bases and V 5 bases, and 15 bases lay outside the gene matches. The CDR3 protein is CASSVSSGTRAGEQFF. The CDR3 coding sequence is TGTGCCAGCAGCGTTAGTTCCGGGACTAGGGCAGGTGAGCAGTTCTTC. The complete variable domain, with remaining parts taken from reference TRBV7-8 and TRBJ2-1, reads GAGVSQSPRYKVAKRGQDVALRCDPISGHVSLFWYQQALGQGPEFLTYFQNEAQLDKSGLPSDRFFAERPEGSVSTLKIQRTQQEDSAVYLCASSVSSGTRAGEQFFGPGTRLTVL.

Note on this clonotype: One end of the junction is discordant with germline, which a read error may explain. V is TRBV7-2 and J is TRBJ2-3, with a tentative D call TRBD2 (7 bases). The CDR3 spans 16 residues. Germline V gene data show CDR1 as SGHTA and CDR2 as FQGNSA. The DNA of the CDR3 is TGTGCCAGCGGGGGGCGCGAGGGGGGGGGCCCAGATACGCAGTATTTC. As protein: CASGGREGGGPDTQYF.

The chain is built from TRBV7-3 and TRBJ2-1; the D gene is possibly TRBD1 (5 bases). The CDR3 is made up of 12 amino acids. Trimming cost V 5 bases and J 10 bases, with 12 bases left between them. Germline-derived CDR1 and CDR2 are SGHTA and FQGTGA. CDR3 bases: TGTGCCAGCAGCCCCAATCAGGGAGAGCAGTTCTTC. Its translation: CASSPNQGEQFF.

Only a few counts were recorded for this clonotype. V usage is TRBV7-3 and J usage is TRBJ2-1; D perhaps matches TRBD2 (6 bases). Germline values: CDR1 SGHTA, CDR2 FQGTGA. CDR3 length: 17 amino acids. Between the trimmed V and J ends, which lost 3 bases and 3 bases, there was a span of 18 bases. The DNA for the CDR3 is TGTGCCAGCAGCTTCCCGGATGGCGGGGACCGCTACAATGAGCAGTTCTTC. Translating gives CASSFPDGGDRYNEQFF. The full variable domain, its missing parts supplied by reference TRBV7-3 and TRBJ2-1, is GAGVSQTPSNKVTEKGKYVELRCDPISGHTALYWYRQSLGQGPEFLIYFQGTGAADDSGLPNDRFFAVRPEGSVSTLKIQRTERGDSAVYLCASSFPDGGDRYNEQFFGPGTRLTVL.

The rearrangement uses TRBV10-2 and TRBJ2-5; TRBD2 agrees at 8 bases. Unmatched junction bases numbered 12, after V lost 4 bases and J lost 11 bases. This CDR3 has 14 residues. Germline V gives CDR1 WSHSY, CDR2 SAAADI. The CDR3 DNA sequence: TGCGCCAGCAGTGTACTAGCGGCCTACAATGAGCAGTACTTC. Translating it yields CASSVLAAYNEQYF.

The chain couples TRBV12-5 to TRBJ2-6; 8 bases are shared with TRBD1. J was trimmed by 4 bases and V by 4 bases; bases with no gene match: 9. CDR1 is LGHNT, CDR2 FRNRAP, per germline. CDR3 size: 17 residues. The CDR3 spells CASGSGTGGGGANVLTF. CDR3 nucleotides: TGTGCTAGTGGTTCCGGGACAGGCGGTGGAGGGGCCAACGTCCTGACTTTC.

This clonotype was seen a few times. The chain carries TRBV7-8 and TRBJ2-3, with 7 bases identical to TRBD2. The germline V gene has CDR1 SGHVS and CDR2 FQNEAQ. This CDR3 is built from 16 residues. Unmatched junction bases numbered 11, after V lost 2 bases and J lost 6 bases. The CDR3 protein is CASSLKIGGDYDTQYF. For the CDR3, the DNA is TGTGCCAGCAGCTTAAAGATTGGGGGGGACTACGATACGCAGTATTTT.

The chain combines TRBV6-5 with TRBJ2-5; possibly TRBD2 for D (6 bases). This CDR3 has 17 residues. The germline V gene encodes CDR1 MNHEY and CDR2 SVGAGI. Deletions cut 0 bases from V and 3 bases from J, with 17 bases between. CDR3: CASSYSIGVAVKETQYF. The CDR3 DNA reads as TGTGCCAGCAGTTACTCGATTGGAGTAGCGGTGAAAGAGACCCAGTACTTC.

The V and J genes are TRBV11-2 and TRBJ2-5, with 9 nucleotides matching TRBD2. The CDR3 consists of 14 residues. Unmatched junction bases numbered 12, after V lost 5 bases and J lost 11 bases. Germline V gives CDR1 SGHAT, CDR2 FQNNGV. CDR3 bases: TGTGCCAGCAGCCTGGGGACTAGCCTAGGGGAGCAGTACTTC. As protein: CASSLGTSLGEQYF. The whole variable domain, remainder taken from reference TRBV11-2 and TRBJ2-5, is EAGVAQSPRYKIIEKRQSVAFWCNPISGHATLYWYQQILGQGPKLLIQFQNNGVVDDSQLPKDRFSAERLKGVDSTLKIQPAKLEDSAVYLCASSLGTSLGEQYFGPGTRLLVL.

Regarding this clonotype: A junction end diverges from the germline sequence, so it may reflect a read error. This chain links TRBV7-3 with TRBJ2-3; a weak D match, TRBD2 (6 bases). The CDR3 has 13 residues. CDR1 and CDR2 from the germline V gene are SGHTA and FQGTGA. This CDR3 is CATGPGATDTQYF. The CDR3 DNA reads as TGTGCCACGGGGCCGGGAGCCACAGATACGCAGTATTTC.

The genes are TRBV6-5 and TRBJ2-5, with 9 bases fitting TRBD1. Germline values: CDR1 MNHEY, CDR2 SVGAGI. The junction had 12 bases not matched to a gene; V was cut back by 5 bases and J by 11 bases. This CDR3 is built from 14 residues. This chain's CDR3 is CASSNLQGAGEQYF. Here the CDR3 DNA reads TGTGCCAGCAGTAACCTACAGGGGGCGGGGGAGCAGTACTTC.

This clonotype was counted ten times or more. The chain carries TRBV6-1 and TRBJ2-1; TRBD1 agrees at 9 bases. V shed 3 bases, J shed 10 bases, and the junction held 10 bases outside the gene matches. CDR3 length: 15 amino acids. Germline CDR1 and CDR2: MNHNS and SASEGT. CDR3 nucleotide sequence: TGTGCCAGCAGTGATTCCGGGACAGGGACCTACGAGCAGTTCTTC. It translates to CASSDSGTGTYEQFF.

This clonotype was observed at least ten times. The V and J genes are TRBV7-2 and TRBJ2-5; 8 bases are shared with TRBD2. The CDR3 consists of 15 residues. The trim removed 3 bases at V and 0 bases at J, leaving 3 bases unmatched. Germline CDR1 reads SGHTA; CDR2 reads FQGNSA. CDR3 loop: CASSLGSGDQETQYF. CDR3 DNA: TGTGCCAGCAGCTTGGGTAGCGGGGACCAAGAGACCCAGTACTTC.

This chain joins TRBV6-2 or TRBV6-3 and TRBJ1-2; a possible D gene is TRBD1 (5 bases). This CDR3 has 13 residues. CDR1 MNHEY and CDR2 SVGEGT come from the germline V gene. Trimming removed 6 bases at V and 11 bases at J, with 19 bases between. CDR3: CASSPTGGRGYTF. The CDR3 DNA is TGTGCCAGCAGCCCAACGGGGGGGAGAGGATACACCTTC.

DNA of the CDR3: TGTGCCAGCAGCTTAGCGACGACCACCGGTACGCAGTATTTT. Protein: CASSLATTTGTQYF. This rearrangement joins TRBV7-8 to TRBJ2-3, with no clear D. This CDR3 spans 14 amino acids. Germline CDR1 SGHVS, CDR2 FQNEAQ. The V end was cut by 0 bases, the J end by 8 bases, with 12 bases between.